The 2 T cell receptor beta chains listed next were all sequenced from one sample in a study of PD-1 blockade in classical Hodgkin lymphoma. Time point denoted: cycle 4 day 1 (C4D1), after five to seven weeks of nivolumab. Every patient was affected by relapse after autologous stem cell transplantation, while exposure to brentuximab vedotin was not uniform. The repertoire was sequenced with immunoSEQ multiplex PCR; TCRdb's copy has only in-frame clones and lacks some. The table includes 75,000 to 100,000 clones, roughly 91% detected once. Sequencing was performed on peripheral blood mononuclear cells (PBMCs), taken before the fourth cycle of nivolumab. These receptors were obtained from a human donor with classical Hodgkin lymphoma.

This clone was seen just once. The CDR3 DNA reads TGTGCCAGCAGCCCGGACGGGACAACTAATGAAAAACTGTTTTTT. Protein: CASSPDGTTNEKLFF. This chain joins TRBV5-4 and TRBJ1-4; no clear D. This CDR3 is 15 amino acids long. Germline V gene data show CDR1 as SGHNT and CDR2 as YYREEE (reference sequence). Trimming cost V 4 bases and J 0 bases, with 10 bases left between them.

V is TRBV30 and J is TRBJ2-1, with D possibly being TRBD2 (6 bases). Per the germline V gene, CDR1 is GTSNPN and CDR2 is SVGIG (reference sequence). The V and J ends lost 1 base and 3 bases respectively, with 19 bases between them. The CDR3 is 17 residues long. Here the CDR3 DNA reads TGTGCCTGGAGTGGTGGTAGCGGTGTCAACCGCTACAATGAGCAGTTCTTC. It is translated as CAWSGGSGVNRYNEQFF.